This TCR beta chain was retrieved from a study of spatial heterogeneity in lung cancer. At the level of the study: Detection of beta-chain sequences consistently exceeded that of alpha-chain sequences. Study-wide findings and caveats: The number of expanded tumor alpha and beta chains correlated with mutation number. Nonsynonymous mutations, ubiquitous and regional, were tracked respectively by counts of ubiquitous and regional expanded TCRs.

TCR cDNA molecules each carried a unique molecular identifier. TCRdb used MiXCR to reprocess the 5' RACE reads, holding one entry per CDR3 protein. The table has some 96,000 distinct CDR3 sequences, around 4.3% seen once. Concerning this clonotype: What it recognizes is unknown.

V was clipped by 6 bases and J by 4 bases, with 15 bases between them. This CDR3 comprises 14 residues. CDR1 MNHEY and CDR2 SVGAGI come from the germline V gene. Time point in this sample: sample taken at primary tumor resection. Unsorted whole RNA from tumor, nontumor lung or frozen PBMC underwent sequencing. The receptor comes from a male donor with early-stage non-small cell lung cancer. The sequencing used lung tumor tissue, collected at surgery. The chain uses TRBV6-5 and TRBJ2-5, with no clear D. The CDR3: CASSRRPGRETQYF. CDR3 in DNA: TGTGCCAGCAGCCGAAGACCGGGTAGAGAGACCCAGTACTTC.